This paragraph covers one T cell receptor (beta chain) sequence. This sample is part of a study of cytomegalovirus exposure and HLA in healthy donors. PCR amplification relied on 60 Vbeta primers (plus 13 Jbeta primers). Some clones are missing from TCRdb's copy, which holds only in-frame ones; the method was immunoSEQ multiplex PCR. The sample holds some 160,000 clones, 80% to 85% seen once. The V and J ends lost 8 bases and 2 bases, in that order; junction bases with no gene match: 5. The CDR3 totals 14 residues. Germline loops: CDR1 SNHLY, CDR2 FYNNEI. This TCR came from a male donor in good health and CMV-seronegative. Sequencing was carried out using PBMCs. The rearrangement uses TRBV2 and TRBJ2-1; TRBD2 matches 8 bases. This CDR3 reads CASDQAGAYNEQFF. CDR3 sequence (DNA): TGTGCCAGCGACCAAGCGGGAGCCTACAATGAGCAGTTCTTC.